These 11 T cell receptor beta chains were all obtained from the same sample, sequenced in a study of cytomegalovirus exposure and HLA in healthy donors. Primers for the PCR totalled 60 Vbeta and 13 Jbeta. This table comes from immunoSEQ multiplex PCR, and its TCRdb copy is limited to in-frame clones, with some not included. The repertoire holds about 200,000 clones, with roughly three quarters as singletons. Sequenced input: PBMCs. The source is a male donor in good health and CMV-seropositive.

The chain links TRBV18 to TRBJ1-1, with 9 bases identical to TRBD1. This CDR3 comprises 12 residues. Per the germline V gene, CDR1 is KGHSH and CDR2 is LQKENI. After removal of 6 bases from V and 11 bases from J, the junction contained 7 bases not matched to a gene. The CDR3 DNA is TGTGCCAGCTCGCCCGGGACAGGGCCGGCTTTCTTT. This translates into CASSPGTGPAFF.

This chain links TRBV5-6 with TRBJ1-2; possibly TRBD1 for D (6 bases). The CDR3 covers 17 residues. V was clipped by 0 bases and J by 8 bases, with 23 bases between them. Germline CDR1 reads SGHDT; CDR2 reads YYEEEE. CDR3 nucleotide sequence: TGTGCCAGCAGCTTGGATTTGGGGGCAGGGAGGGACAAAGGCTACACCTTC. It codes for CASSLDLGAGRDKGYTF.

V gene TRBV27 combines with J gene TRBJ1-2, with 8 bases identical to TRBD1. The V gene end was trimmed by 6 bases and the J gene end by 8 bases; junction bases not matched to a gene: 5. CDR1 MNHEY and CDR2 SMNVEV come from the germline V gene (reference sequence). This CDR3 has 12 amino acids. CDR3 coding DNA: TGTGCCAGCAGCCTGGACAGGGAGGGCTACACCTTC. Translating it yields CASSLDREGYTF.

The chain is built from TRBV7-8 and TRBJ2-4; D may be TRBD2 (5 bases). V lost 3 bases and J 1 base, leaving 13 bases between the germline ends. The germline CDR1 and CDR2 sequences are SGHVS and FQNEAQ. The CDR3 runs to 16 residues. CDR3 amino acids: CASSFASPGAKNIQYF. In DNA form, the CDR3 reads TGTGCCAGCAGCTTCGCCTCACCGGGGGCCAAAAACATTCAGTACTTC. The entire variable domain, with the rest obtained from reference TRBV7-8 and TRBJ2-4, is as follows: GAGVSQSPRYKVAKRGQDVALRCDPISGHVSLFWYQQALGQGPEFLTYFQNEAQLDKSGLPSDRFFAERPEGSVSTLKIQRTQQEDSAVYLCASSFASPGAKNIQYFGAGTRLSVL.

On this clone: Additional DNA sequences in this sample encode the identical CDR3. V usage is TRBV11-2 and J usage is TRBJ2-1; 8 bases agree with TRBD2. V trimming: 1 base; J trimming: 4 bases; junction bases outside the gene matches: 3. There are 15 residues in the CDR3. Germline V CDR1 and CDR2: SGHAT, FQNNGV. CDR3 protein: CASSLAGGKYNEQFF. The CDR3 DNA reads as TGTGCCAGCAGCTTAGCGGGGGGGAAGTACAATGAGCAGTTCTTC.

The chain recombines TRBV11-2 with TRBJ2-7, with D unresolved. The V gene lost 0 bases and the J gene lost 0 bases, with 6 bases spanning the gap. CDR3 size: 14 residues. Germline V gene lookup returns CDR1 SGHAT and CDR2 FQNNGV. Here the CDR3 reads CASSLEVASYEQYF. The CDR3 DNA sequence: TGTGCCAGCAGCTTAGAGGTAGCCTCCTACGAGCAGTACTTC.

The J gene is TRBJ1-2, the V gene TRBV7-2; 7 bases map to TRBD1. V was pared by 3 bases and J by 4 bases, with 2 bases of the junction left unmatched. The CDR3 has 13 amino acids. From germline, CDR1 is SGHTA and CDR2 FQGNSA. The CDR3 is CASSFRDSYGYTF. The DNA of the CDR3 is TGTGCCAGCAGCTTTCGGGACAGCTATGGCTACACCTTC. The full variable domain, with the rest looked up from reference TRBV7-2 and TRBJ1-2, is GAGVSQSPSNKVTEKGKDVELRCDPISGHTALYWYRQSLGQGLEFLIYFQGNSAPDKSGLPSDRFSAERTGGSVSTLTIQRTQQEDSAVYLCASSFRDSYGYTFGSGTRLTVV.

This clone has a handful of counts. The chain links TRBV19 to TRBJ2-1, with 11 bases lining up with TRBD2. Germline assignment: CDR1 LNHDA and CDR2 SQIVND (reference sequence). The CDR3 runs to 15 residues. V lost 5 bases and J lost 2; bases outside the gene matches: 2. The CDR3 sequence: CASSPSGGPYNEQFF. The CDR3 DNA is TGTGCCAGTAGTCCTAGCGGGGGGCCCTACAATGAGCAGTTCTTC.

This chain uses TRBV7-8 with TRBJ2-1; D may be TRBD2 (5 bases). The CDR3 runs 17 residues. The germline V gene encodes CDR1 SGHVS and CDR2 FQNEAQ. Trimming shortened V by 1 base and J by 3 bases, and 16 bases separated the two germline ends. As DNA, the CDR3 is TGTGCCAGCAGCTTAGGTCAGGCTAGCCAAAGCTACAATGAGCAGTTCTTC. It translates to CASSLGQASQSYNEQFF. Full variable domain (missing parts from reference TRBV7-8 and TRBJ2-1): GAGVSQSPRYKVAKRGQDVALRCDPISGHVSLFWYQQALGQGPEFLTYFQNEAQLDKSGLPSDRFFAERPEGSVSTLKIQRTQQEDSAVYLCASSLGQASQSYNEQFFGPGTRLTVL.

The CDR3 spells CASSQAMRGPYNEQFF. CDR3 nucleotides: TGTGCCAGCAGCCAAGCCATGCGGGGCCCCTACAATGAGCAGTTCTTC. J is TRBJ2-1 and V is TRBV4-2; D is possibly TRBD2 (6 bases). CDR3 length: 16 residues. Trimming took 1 base from V and 2 from J, leaving 12 bases between them. Germline loops: CDR1 LGHNA, CDR2 YNFKEQ.

This sequence joins TRBV18 and TRBJ1-4, with TRBD1 identical over 12 bases. Per germline, CDR1 KGHSH and CDR2 LQKENI. This CDR3 region has 13 residues. The trim removed 8 bases at V and 12 bases at J, leaving 7 bases unmatched. In DNA form, the CDR3 reads TGTGCCAGCACCGGGACAGGGGGCGTAGAACTGTTTTTT. Protein sequence: CASTGTGGVELFF.